This T cell receptor beta chain appears in the sequencing data of a study of cytomegalovirus exposure and HLA in healthy donors. Study as a whole: There were approximately 400 genotyped donors. Of these, 81% fell in the genetic ancestry cluster associated with self-reported Caucasian donors. Study-wide results and limits: When analyzed later, the rates of TCR association showed variation by HLA locus, with DRB1 the most and HLA-C the fewest. About 87% or about 30% of the time was how often most TCR beta V segments were productive, according to an earlier analysis.

Germline CDR1 LGHNA, CDR2 YSLEER. V lost 1 base to trimming and J lost 0 bases, with 13 bases between them. The CDR3 covers 17 residues. Primers for the PCR totalled 60 Vbeta and 13 Jbeta. Using immunoSEQ multiplex PCR, the repertoire was profiled, and TCRdb retains in-frame clones only, with some absent. The sample shows 90,000 to 130,000 clones, over 60% of them seen only once. This clone was found a few times. What it recognizes is unknown. Sequencing input: PBMCs. The sequence was obtained from a man aged 30 to 45 in good health and CMV-seropositive. The rearrangement uses TRBV4-3 and TRBJ2-1, with D possibly being TRBD2 (7 bases). CDR3 in DNA: TGCGCCAGCAGCCAAGGGCCCCGGGGGGCCTCCTACAATGAGCAGTTCTTC. Translated, it gives CASSQGPRGASYNEQFF.